The 30 T cell receptor beta chains below all came from one sample that was sequenced in a study of blood T cell repertoires in COVID-19. Generated by immunoSEQ multiplex PCR, the TCRdb table keeps only in-frame clones and is missing some. The sample holds about 160,000 clones; around 84% are singletons and the top ten take 1% to 1.2%. Sequenced sample: peripheral blood. Receptors were obtained from a man aged 40-49 years with acute or convalescent COVID-19.

The rearrangement links TRBV29-1 to TRBJ2-6, with D unclear. CDR1 is SQVTM and CDR2 is ANQGSEA in the germline V gene. This CDR3 spans 17 amino acids. V was trimmed by 4 bases and J by 0 bases, leaving 16 bases between them. CDR3 coding DNA: TGCAGCGTTGCCGGCGAGGATTCAACCTCTGGGGCCAACGTCCTGACTTTC. Protein: CSVAGEDSTSGANVLTF.

The sample holds a few counts of this clone. The same CDR3 can be traced to other DNA sequences in this sample. CDR3 loop: CASSLGTGYGYTF. The CDR3 nucleotides are TGCGCCAGCAGCTTGGGTACAGGCTATGGCTACACCTTC. The gene calls are TRBV5-1 and TRBJ1-2; D is possibly TRBD1 (5 bases). Per germline, CDR1 SGHRS and CDR2 YFSETQ. With 0 bases removed from V and 4 bases from J, the gap between germline ends came to 7 bases. The CDR3 has 13 amino acids. Combining the CDR3 with reference TRBV5-1 and TRBJ1-2 gives the whole variable domain KAGVTQTPRYLIKTRGQQVTLSCSPISGHRSVSWYQQTPGQGLQFLFEYFSETQRNKGNFPGRFSGRQFSNSRSEMNVSTLELGDSALYLCASSLGTGYGYTFGSGTRLTVV.

This clone has only a few counts. The rearrangement uses TRBV11-2 and TRBJ2-7, with D possibly TRBD2 on 6 matching bases. Germline CDR1 SGHAT, CDR2 FQNNGV. Trimming stripped 5 bases from V and 1 base from J, with 12 bases between. The CDR3 length is 14 residues. The CDR3 coding sequence is TGTGCCAGCAGCCCTTCGCGGGGTTCCTACGAGCAGTACTTC. Translated: CASSPSRGSYEQYF.

The rearrangement joins TRBV27 to TRBJ1-5; D not certain. Trimming stripped 4 bases from V and 0 bases from J, with 4 bases between. CDR1 and CDR2 (germline): MNHEY, SMNVEV (reference sequence). The CDR3 has 13 residues. In DNA, the CDR3 is TGTGCCAGCAGTTACTATAGCAATCAGCCCCAGCATTTT. Protein product: CASSYYSNQPQHF.

This clone was observed once. The chain joins TRBV15 to TRBJ1-5; D uncertain. Deletions cut 0 bases from V and 4 bases from J, with 7 bases between. Germline V gene sequence: CDR1 LNHNV, CDR2 YYDKDF (reference sequence). This CDR3 spans 14 amino acids. The CDR3: CATSRDSVNQPQHF. CDR3 nucleotides: TGTGCCACCAGCAGAGACTCAGTTAATCAGCCCCAGCATTTT.

The chain uses TRBV30 and TRBJ1-2; 7 nucleotides agree with TRBD1. The CDR3 has 13 amino acids. The V gene end was trimmed by 4 bases and the J gene end by 4 bases; junction bases not matched to a gene: 6. CDR1 is GTSNPN and CDR2 is SVGIG in the germline V gene (reference sequence). CDR3: CAWTPGTVYGYTF. In DNA, the CDR3 is TGTGCCTGGACCCCCGGGACAGTCTATGGCTACACCTTC.

CDR3 in DNA: TGTGCCAGCAGTTACTCAGAGGACACTGAAGCTTTCTTT. Translated, it gives CASSYSEDTEAFF. The V and J genes are TRBV2 and TRBJ1-1; no clear D. Germline V gives CDR1 SNHLY, CDR2 FYNNEI. The CDR3 covers 13 residues. V gave up 5 bases and J gave up 3 bases, with 10 bases separating them.

The chain combines TRBV11-2 with TRBJ2-2; TRBD1 aligns across 8 bases. In germline, CDR1 is SGHAT, CDR2 FQNNGV. Trimming took 7 bases from V and 3 from J; bases not matched to a gene: 1. This CDR3 spans 13 amino acids. The CDR3 here is CASMDRDTGELFF. CDR3 nucleotide sequence: TGTGCCAGCATGGACAGGGACACCGGGGAGCTGTTTTTT.

V is TRBV4-1 and J is TRBJ1-1; maybe TRBD1 (5 bases). The ends were cut back, 9 bases at V and 0 bases at J, with 8 bases in the middle. The germline gives CDR1 MGHRA, CDR2 YSYEKL. This CDR3 comprises 12 residues. The CDR3 loop reads CARPTVNTEAFF. Written as DNA, the CDR3 is TGCGCCAGGCCGACAGTGAACACTGAAGCTTTCTTT.

The V call is TRBV10-3, the J call TRBJ1-6, with D possibly matching TRBD1 (5 bases). Germline CDR1 and CDR2: ENHRY and SYGVKD. Trimming stripped 0 bases from V and 9 bases from J, with 6 bases between. This CDR3 is 13 amino acids long. The CDR3 DNA reads TGTGCCATCAGTGAGTCTGGGGCTTCACCCCTCCACTTT. Its protein is CAISESGASPLHF.

This clone was picked up a small number of times. This chain joins TRBV2 and TRBJ2-2; no clear D gene. Trimming pared 3 bases from V and 0 bases from J, leaving 11 bases between. The CDR3 is made up of 16 amino acids. The germline V gene encodes CDR1 SNHLY and CDR2 FYNNEI. CDR3 nucleotides: TGTGCCAGCAGTGACCGAGGAATCGCGAACACCGGGGAGCTGTTTTTT. It translates to CASSDRGIANTGELFF.

The J gene is TRBJ1-1, the V gene TRBV5-4; no definite D call. This CDR3 has 14 residues. V was shortened by 0 bases and J by 1 base, with 7 bases between the two germline ends. Per the germline V gene, CDR1 is SGHNT and CDR2 is YYREEE (reference sequence). The CDR3 DNA is TGTGCCAGCAGCTTGGAACAGAGGAACACTGAAGCTTTCTTT. Translating it yields CASSLEQRNTEAFF.

The chain couples TRBV5-6 to TRBJ1-1, with D perhaps TRBD1 (6 bases). Germline assignment: CDR1 SGHDT and CDR2 YYEEEE. The CDR3 has 17 amino acids. Trimming shortened V by 4 bases and J by 0 bases, and 19 bases separated the two germline ends. The CDR3 coding sequence is TGTGCCAGCAGCCCCCGGTGGAGGGGGACTATGAACACTGAAGCTTTCTTT. It encodes CASSPRWRGTMNTEAFF. Combining the CDR3 with reference TRBV5-6 and TRBJ1-1 gives the whole variable domain DAGVTQSPTHLIKTRGQQVTLRCSPKSGHDTVSWYQQALGQGPQFIFQYYEEEERQRGNFPDRFSGHQFPNYSSELNVNALLLGDSALYLCASSPRWRGTMNTEAFFGQGTRLTVV.

V usage is TRBV28 and J usage is TRBJ1-5; 7 nucleotides agree with TRBD1. Trimming took 6 bases from V and 4 from J; bases not matched to a gene: 9. Germline V lookup: CDR1 MDHEN, CDR2 SYDVKM. This CDR3 has 15 residues. CDR3 bases: TGTGCCAGCAGGACAGGAGGGGGCTCTAATCAGCCCCAGCATTTT. Its translation: CASRTGGGSNQPQHF.

The CDR3 reads CASSVGTATNYGYTF. For the CDR3, the DNA is TGCGCCAGCAGCGTTGGGACAGCAACAAACTATGGCTACACCTTC. This chain uses TRBV5-1 with TRBJ1-2; 7 bases agree with TRBD1. Germline loops: CDR1 SGHRS, CDR2 YFSETQ. The CDR3 consists of 15 residues. V lost 4 bases and J lost 2; bases outside the gene matches: 8.

This chain uses TRBV7-2 with TRBJ1-1, with D possibly being TRBD1 (5 bases). This CDR3 has 15 residues. Germline CDR1 reads SGHTA; CDR2 reads FQGNSA. The V gene lost 3 bases and the J gene lost 0 bases, with 11 bases spanning the gap. This CDR3 reads CASSFREDMNTEAFF. As DNA, the CDR3 is TGTGCCAGCAGCTTCAGGGAGGACATGAACACTGAAGCTTTCTTT.

The chain combines TRBV18 with TRBJ1-3; 8 bases match TRBD1. Losses at the gene ends were 3 bases for V and 0 bases for J; bases not matched to a gene: 7. Germline lookup yields CDR1 KGHSH and CDR2 LQKENI. The CDR3 is 17 amino acids. CDR3 in amino acids: CASSPTGGMHSGNTIYF. The CDR3 DNA reads TGTGCCAGCTCACCTACAGGGGGGATGCACTCTGGAAACACCATATATTTT. The full variable domain, rest sourced from reference TRBV18 and TRBJ1-3, is NAGVMQNPRHLVRRRGQEARLRCSPMKGHSHVYWYRQLPEEGLKFMVYLQKENIIDESGMPKERFSAEFPKEGPSILRIQQVVRGDSAAYFCASSPTGGMHSGNTIYFGEGSWLTVV.

This chain joins TRBV5-1 and TRBJ2-7; a possible D gene is TRBD1 (7 bases). Trimming took off 1 base at V and 7 bases at J, with 12 bases between the two ends. Per germline, CDR1 SGHRS and CDR2 YFSETQ. CDR3 length equals 13 residues. The CDR3 loop is CASSLTGAGEQYF. In DNA form, the CDR3 reads TGCGCCAGCAGCTTGACAGGGGCGGGGGAGCAGTACTTC.

This chain links TRBV7-9 with TRBJ2-6; 7 nucleotides align to TRBD2. The V gene's germline CDR1 is SEHNR and CDR2 FQNEAQ (reference sequence). CDR3 length: 16 residues. The V and J ends lost 3 bases and 1 base, in that order; junction bases with no gene match: 3. CDR3 DNA sequence: TGTGCCAGCAGCTTGGGGCGGGGGTCTGGGGCCAACGTCCTGACTTTC. Protein product: CASSLGRGSGANVLTF. Together with reference TRBV7-9 and TRBJ2-6, the CDR3 gives the full variable domain: DTGVSQNPRHKITKRGQNVTFRCDPISEHNRLYWYRQTLGQGPEFLTYFQNEAQLEKSRLLSDRFSAERPKGSFSTLEIQRTEQGDSAMYLCASSLGRGSGANVLTFGAGSRLTVL.

The genes are TRBV3-1 (or the pseudogene TRBV3-2) and TRBJ1-1; 7 bases agree with TRBD1. The V segment lost 7 bases and the J segment 1 base; nucleotides outside the gene matches: 6. The CDR3 contains 14 residues. Germline CDR1 and CDR2: LGHDT and YNNKEL (reference sequence). The CDR3 nucleotides read TGTGCCAGCACCTTCGGACAGGCGAACACTGAAGCTTTCTTT. This sequence encodes CASTFGQANTEAFF.

This chain joins TRBV19 and TRBJ2-3; D perhaps matches TRBD2 (6 bases). From germline, CDR1 is LNHDA and CDR2 SQIVND (reference sequence). V was cut by 3 bases and J by 1 base, with 14 bases left in between. The CDR3 runs to 16 residues. The CDR3 DNA reads as TGTGCCAGTAGTATTTTGGGGGGTCCAGGCACAGATACGCAGTATTTT. This gives the protein CASSILGGPGTDTQYF.

This clone has only one observation. V is TRBV6-1 and J is TRBJ2-1; 10 nucleotides line up with TRBD1. Germline V gene lookup returns CDR1 MNHNS and CDR2 SASEGT. Trimming cost V 1 base and J 12 bases; bases outside gene matches: 3. The CDR3 totals 13 residues. The CDR3 coding sequence is TGTGCCAGCAGTGAAGAGAGGACAGGGGGGCAGTTCTTC. Translated: CASSEERTGGQFF.

The chain employs TRBV7-8 and TRBJ1-2; D not certain. Trimming left V 7 bases short and J 3 bases short, with 12 bases between. CDR3 length: 13 amino acids. Looked up from germline, CDR1 is SGHVS and CDR2 is FQNEAQ. CDR3 loop: CASTPVLYYGYTF. The CDR3 bases are TGTGCCAGCACCCCGGTCTTATACTATGGCTACACCTTC.

J is TRBJ1-2 and V is TRBV29-1; the match to TRBD1 covers 7 bases. Germline CDR1 is SQVTM and CDR2 is ANQGSEA. This CDR3 has 15 amino acids. V trimming: 5 bases; J trimming: 1 base; junction bases outside the gene matches: 10. CDR3 DNA sequence: TGCAGCGTTCGGGTGGTGCGGGACAGTAACTATGGCTACACCTTC. Translated: CSVRVVRDSNYGYTF.

DNA of the CDR3: TGTGCCAGCAGGGACAGGGAGGGGTCCAAAAACATTCAGTACTTC. Its translation is CASRDREGSKNIQYF. The chain has TRBV2 and TRBJ2-4; tentatively, D is TRBD1 (8 bases). The V end was cut by 6 bases, the J end by 2 bases, with 14 bases between. Germline CDR1 SNHLY, CDR2 FYNNEI. The CDR3 spans 15 residues.

The chain combines TRBV5-6 with TRBJ1-2; D not certain. Germline V CDR1 and CDR2: SGHDT, YYEEEE. Trimming removed 7 bases from V and 8 bases from J, with 18 bases in between. The CDR3 extends over 13 amino acids. For the CDR3, the DNA is TGTGCCAGCCACCTTCCATCCTCGGGGGGCTACACCTTC. Translated, it gives CASHLPSSGGYTF.

This chain uses TRBV7-3 with TRBJ2-1, with a tentative D call TRBD1 (5 bases). V gave up 8 bases and J gave up 2 bases, with 16 bases separating them. CDR1 is SGHTA and CDR2 is FQGTGA in the germline V gene. This CDR3 has 15 residues. Here the CDR3 DNA reads TGTGCCAGCTCTTCTGACAGTGCCACCTACAATGAGCAGTTCTTC. It yields the protein CASSSDSATYNEQFF.

The CDR3 here is CASSLEPSLGNSPLHF. CDR3 coding DNA: TGCGCCAGCAGCTTGGAGCCCAGTTTGGGCAATTCACCCCTCCACTTT. V gene TRBV5-1 combines with J gene TRBJ1-6; D remains ambiguous. CDR3 length: 16 residues. Trimming left V 0 bases short and J 7 bases short, with 14 bases between. Germline loops: CDR1 SGHRS, CDR2 YFSETQ.

The genes are TRBV4-2 and TRBJ2-5, with TRBD2 matching 10 bases. Per germline, CDR1 LGHNA and CDR2 YNFKEQ. The CDR3 sequence is 15 residues long. J gave up 2 bases and V 1 base, and 1 base lay outside the gene matches. As DNA, the CDR3 is TGTGCCAGCAGCCAAGTGACTAGCGGGCAAGAGACCCAGTACTTC. Its protein product is CASSQVTSGQETQYF.

V usage is TRBV28 and J usage is TRBJ2-1; tentative D call: TRBD1 (5 bases). Trimming took off 6 bases at V and 2 bases at J, with 11 bases between the two ends. The CDR3 covers 14 residues. CDR1 is MDHEN and CDR2 is SYDVKM in the germline V gene. CDR3 region: CASRTGTTYNEQFF. CDR3 in DNA: TGTGCCAGCAGAACAGGTACAACCTACAATGAGCAGTTCTTC.